A single TCR beta chain is shown here with its context. This sample's time point: blood 4 weeks post-SBRT, at nephrectomy. The treatment was: 15 Gy SBRT to primary tumor, nephrectomy 4 weeks later. These data originate in a study of radiation and T cells in renal cell carcinoma. Libraries were prepared by immunoSEQ multiplex PCR; TCRdb keeps only in-frame clonotypes and omits some of them. This repertoire shows some 64,000 clones, over 65% found once; its top ten account for about 6.4%. CDR1 MNHNS and CDR2 SASEGT come from the germline V gene. The V end lost 4 bases, the J end lost 13 bases, and 16 bases lay between the germline ends. The CDR3 runs 12 residues.

The receptor was derived from a man between 60 and 75 years old with renal cell carcinoma. Sequences were derived from blood, sampled from a patient whose treatment included radiotherapy and nephrectomy. The rearrangement joins TRBV6-1 to TRBJ1-2; no clear D gene. The CDR3 reads CASSVSNGPSTF. CDR3 nucleotides: TGTGCCAGCAGTGTGAGCAATGGACCGTCCACCTTC.